This T cell receptor (beta chain) was sequenced in a study of blood T cells in healthy people across ages. The overall study: In model experiments, template switching was able to capture about one barcoded beta molecule for every two T cells that were present. Study conclusions and caveats: With age, beta diversity per million T cells declined roughly linearly, significantly by 30 to 40. Strongly correlated with naive T cell percentage was TCR beta diversity.

This clonotype appeared many times. Antigen unknown. Primers used in a second PCR of about 6 to 11 cycles were a sample-barcoded 5' primer and a J-beta primer mix. Each CDR3 protein is one row after TCRdb ran MiXCR on the 5' RACE reads. The table records 710,000 or so distinct CDR3 sequences, about a fifth of them present only once. The CDR3 sequence is 13 residues long. V was cut by 6 bases and J by 1 base, with 9 bases left in between. The germline V gene encodes CDR1 SNHLY and CDR2 FYNNEI. Source material: blood. The clonotype originates from a man between 65 and 85 years old in good health. The chain has TRBV2 and TRBJ1-1; no firm D call. The CDR3: CASSEGWNTEAFF. The CDR3 DNA is TGTGCCAGCAGCGAGGGCTGGAACACTGAAGCTTTCTTT.